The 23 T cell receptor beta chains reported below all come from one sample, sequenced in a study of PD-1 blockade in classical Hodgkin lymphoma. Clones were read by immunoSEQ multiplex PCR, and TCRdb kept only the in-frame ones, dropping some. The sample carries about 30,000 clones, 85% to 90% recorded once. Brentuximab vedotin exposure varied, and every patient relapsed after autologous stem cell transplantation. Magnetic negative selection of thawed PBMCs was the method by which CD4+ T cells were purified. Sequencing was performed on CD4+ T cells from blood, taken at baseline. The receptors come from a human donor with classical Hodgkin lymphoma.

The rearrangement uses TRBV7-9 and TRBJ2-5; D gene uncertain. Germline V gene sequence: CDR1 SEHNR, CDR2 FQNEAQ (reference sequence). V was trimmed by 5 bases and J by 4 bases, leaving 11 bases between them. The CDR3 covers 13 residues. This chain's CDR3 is CASSADGRETQYF. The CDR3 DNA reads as TGTGCCAGCAGCGCAGACGGTAGAGAGACCCAGTACTTC. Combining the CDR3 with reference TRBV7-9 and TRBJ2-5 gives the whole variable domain DTGVSQNPRHKITKRGQNVTFRCDPISEHNRLYWYRQTLGQGPEFLTYFQNEAQLEKSRLLSDRFSAERPKGSFSTLEIQRTEQGDSAMYLCASSADGRETQYFGPGTRLLVL.

In DNA, the CDR3 is TGTGCCAGCAGCTTAGGAGGGGCTGGGGAAGGTACGCAGTATTTT. It yields the protein CASSLGGAGEGTQYF. J is TRBJ2-3 and V is TRBV7-2; the D call may be TRBD1 or TRBD2 (5 bases each). This CDR3 has 15 amino acids. CDR1 is SGHTA, CDR2 FQGNSA, per germline. Deletions cut 1 base from V and 8 bases from J, with 16 bases between.

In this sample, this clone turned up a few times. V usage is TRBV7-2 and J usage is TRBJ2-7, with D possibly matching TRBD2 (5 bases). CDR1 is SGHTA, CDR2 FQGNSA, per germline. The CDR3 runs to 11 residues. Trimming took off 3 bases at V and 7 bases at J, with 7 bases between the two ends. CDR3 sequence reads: CASSLTGEQYF. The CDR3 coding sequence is TGTGCCAGCAGCTTGACGGGGGAGCAGTACTTC.

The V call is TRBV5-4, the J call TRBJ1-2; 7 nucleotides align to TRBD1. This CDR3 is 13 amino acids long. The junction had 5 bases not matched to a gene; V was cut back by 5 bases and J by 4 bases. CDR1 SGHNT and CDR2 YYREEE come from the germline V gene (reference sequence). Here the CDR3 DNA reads TGTGCCAGCAGTACAGGGGAAGGCTATGGCTACACCTTC. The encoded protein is CASSTGEGYGYTF.

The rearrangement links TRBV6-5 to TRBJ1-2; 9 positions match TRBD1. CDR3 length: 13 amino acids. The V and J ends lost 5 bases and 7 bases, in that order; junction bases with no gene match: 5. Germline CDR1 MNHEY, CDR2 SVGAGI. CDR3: CASSPGQGFGYTF. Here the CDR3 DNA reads TGTGCCAGCAGTCCGGGACAGGGATTTGGCTACACCTTC.

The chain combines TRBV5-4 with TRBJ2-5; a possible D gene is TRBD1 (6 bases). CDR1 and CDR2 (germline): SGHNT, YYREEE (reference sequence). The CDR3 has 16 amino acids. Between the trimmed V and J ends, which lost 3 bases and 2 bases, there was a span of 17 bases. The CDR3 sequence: CASSSQRGRGQETQYF. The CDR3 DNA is TGTGCCAGCAGCTCCCAGCGAGGCAGGGGACAAGAGACCCAGTACTTC.

The DNA for the CDR3 is TGCGCCAGCAGCTCGCTTTCCCGGGACAGCGTCTACAATGAGCAGTTCTTC. Residues: CASSSLSRDSVYNEQFF. The chain joins TRBV5-1 to TRBJ2-1; 7 nucleotides align to TRBD1. The CDR3 covers 17 residues. The V gene end was trimmed by 3 bases and the J gene end by 3 bases; junction bases not matched to a gene: 12. Germline CDR1 SGHRS, CDR2 YFSETQ.

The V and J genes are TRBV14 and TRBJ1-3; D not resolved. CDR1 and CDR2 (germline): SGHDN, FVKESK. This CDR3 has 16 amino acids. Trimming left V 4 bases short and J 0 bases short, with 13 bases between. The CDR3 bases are TGTGCCAGCAGCCCTCGGACGGGGAACTCTGGAAACACCATATATTTT. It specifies CASSPRTGNSGNTIYF. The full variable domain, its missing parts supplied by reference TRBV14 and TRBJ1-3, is EAGVTQFPSHSVIEKGQTVTLRCDPISGHDNLYWYRRVMGKEIKFLLHFVKESKQDESGMPNNRFLAERTGGTYSTLKVQPAELEDSGVYFCASSPRTGNSGNTIYFGEGSWLTVV.

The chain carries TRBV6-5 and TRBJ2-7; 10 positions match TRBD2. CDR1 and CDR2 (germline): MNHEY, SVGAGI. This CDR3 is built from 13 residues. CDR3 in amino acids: CAAGGQFDYEQYF. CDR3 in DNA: TGTGCAGCGGGAGGGCAGTTCGACTACGAGCAGTACTTC.

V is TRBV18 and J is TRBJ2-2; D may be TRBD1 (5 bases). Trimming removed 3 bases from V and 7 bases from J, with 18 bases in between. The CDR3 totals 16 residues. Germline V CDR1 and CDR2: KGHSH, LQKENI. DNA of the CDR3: TGTGCCAGCTCACCTCGGACAAATGGGGCCAACGGGGAGCTGTTTTTT. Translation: CASSPRTNGANGELFF.

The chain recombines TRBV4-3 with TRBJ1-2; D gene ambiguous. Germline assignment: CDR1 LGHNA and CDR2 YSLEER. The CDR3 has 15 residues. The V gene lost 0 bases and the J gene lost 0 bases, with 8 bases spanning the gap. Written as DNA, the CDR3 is TGCGCCAGCAGCCAAGACTCAGGCCCTAACTATGGCTACACCTTC. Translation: CASSQDSGPNYGYTF.

CDR3 region: CASSPDGSSYNEQFF. The CDR3, as DNA: TGTGCCAGCAGCCCGGACGGGAGCTCCTACAATGAGCAGTTCTTC. This chain uses TRBV5-8 with TRBJ2-1; tentatively, D is TRBD2 (6 bases). The V end was cut by 4 bases, the J end by 0 bases, with 11 bases between. Per germline, CDR1 SGHTS and CDR2 YDEGEE. CDR3 length: 15 residues.

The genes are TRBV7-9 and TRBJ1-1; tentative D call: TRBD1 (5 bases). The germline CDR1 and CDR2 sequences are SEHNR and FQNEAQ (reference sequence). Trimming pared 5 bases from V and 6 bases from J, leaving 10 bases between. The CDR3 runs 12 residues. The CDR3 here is CASSRGAAEAFF. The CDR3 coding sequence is TGTGCCAGCAGCCGAGGGGCCGCTGAAGCTTTCTTT.

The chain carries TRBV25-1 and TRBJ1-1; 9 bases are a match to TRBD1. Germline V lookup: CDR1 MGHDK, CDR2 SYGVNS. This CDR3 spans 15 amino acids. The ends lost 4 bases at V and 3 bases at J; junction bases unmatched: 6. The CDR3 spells CASSAGDRVDTEAFF. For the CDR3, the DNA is TGTGCCAGCAGTGCGGGGGACAGGGTTGACACTGAAGCTTTCTTT.

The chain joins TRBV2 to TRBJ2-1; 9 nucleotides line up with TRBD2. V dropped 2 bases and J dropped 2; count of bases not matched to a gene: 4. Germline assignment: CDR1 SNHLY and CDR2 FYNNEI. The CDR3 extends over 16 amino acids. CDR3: CASSEKAGGAYNEQFF. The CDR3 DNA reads TGTGCCAGCAGTGAAAAAGCGGGAGGCGCCTACAATGAGCAGTTCTTC.

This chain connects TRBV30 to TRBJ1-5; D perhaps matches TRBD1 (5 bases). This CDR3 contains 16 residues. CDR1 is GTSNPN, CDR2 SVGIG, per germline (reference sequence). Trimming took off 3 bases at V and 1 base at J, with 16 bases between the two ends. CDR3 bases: TGTGCCTGGAGCGACAGTATATGGCGGAGCAATCAGCCCCAGCATTTT. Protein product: CAWSDSIWRSNQPQHF.

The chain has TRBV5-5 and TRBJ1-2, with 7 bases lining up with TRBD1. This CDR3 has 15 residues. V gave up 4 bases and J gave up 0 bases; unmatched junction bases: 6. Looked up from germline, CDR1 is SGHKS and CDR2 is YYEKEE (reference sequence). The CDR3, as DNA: TGTGCCAGCAGCCCAGGACAGGAAACTAACTATGGCTACACCTTC. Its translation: CASSPGQETNYGYTF. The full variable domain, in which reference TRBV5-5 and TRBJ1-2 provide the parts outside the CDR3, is DAGVTQSPTHLIKTRGQQVTLRCSPISGHKSVSWYQQVLGQGPQFIFQYYEKEERGRGNFPDRFSARQFPNYSSELNVNALLLGDSALYLCASSPGQETNYGYTFGSGTRLTVV.

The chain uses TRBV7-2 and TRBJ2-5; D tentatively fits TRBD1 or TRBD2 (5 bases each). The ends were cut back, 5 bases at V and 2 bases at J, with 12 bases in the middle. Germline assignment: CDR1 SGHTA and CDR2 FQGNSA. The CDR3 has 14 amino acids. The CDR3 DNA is TGTGCCAGCAGCCAGGGACGGTTACAAGAGACCCAGTACTTC. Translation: CASSQGRLQETQYF.

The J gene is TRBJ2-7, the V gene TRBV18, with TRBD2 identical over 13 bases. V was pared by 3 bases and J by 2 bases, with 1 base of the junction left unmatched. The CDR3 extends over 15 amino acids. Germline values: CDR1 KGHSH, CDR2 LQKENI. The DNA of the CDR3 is TGTGCCAGCTCACCCGGACTAGCGGGAGCCTACGAGCAGTACTTC. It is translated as CASSPGLAGAYEQYF. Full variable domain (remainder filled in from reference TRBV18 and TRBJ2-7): NAGVMQNPRHLVRRRGQEARLRCSPMKGHSHVYWYRQLPEEGLKFMVYLQKENIIDESGMPKERFSAEFPKEGPSILRIQQVVRGDSAAYFCASSPGLAGAYEQYFGPGTRLTVT.

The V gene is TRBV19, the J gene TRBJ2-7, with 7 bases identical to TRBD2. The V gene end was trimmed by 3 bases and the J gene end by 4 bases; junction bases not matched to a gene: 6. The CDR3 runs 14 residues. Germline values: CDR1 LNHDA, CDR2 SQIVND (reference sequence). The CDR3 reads CASSIGGSLYEQYF. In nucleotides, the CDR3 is TGTGCCAGTAGTATCGGCGGGAGTTTATACGAGCAGTACTTC. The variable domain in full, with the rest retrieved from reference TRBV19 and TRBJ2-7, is DGGITQSPKYLFRKEGQNVTLSCEQNLNHDAMYWYRQDPGQGLRLIYYSQIVNDFQKGDIAEGYSVSREKKESFPLTVTSAQKNPTAFYLCASSIGGSLYEQYFGPGTRLTVT.

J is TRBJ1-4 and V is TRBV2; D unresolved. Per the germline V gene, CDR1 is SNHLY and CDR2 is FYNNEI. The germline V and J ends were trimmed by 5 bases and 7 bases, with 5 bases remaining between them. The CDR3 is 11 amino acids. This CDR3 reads CASSLGEKLFF. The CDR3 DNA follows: TGTGCCAGCAGTTTGGGTGAAAAACTGTTTTTT.

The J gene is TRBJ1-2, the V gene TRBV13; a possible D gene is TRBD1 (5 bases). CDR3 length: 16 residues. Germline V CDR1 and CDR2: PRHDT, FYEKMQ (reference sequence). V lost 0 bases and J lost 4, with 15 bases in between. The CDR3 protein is CASSLGHHRDGYGYTF. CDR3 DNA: TGTGCCAGCAGCTTAGGCCATCACCGGGACGGCTATGGCTACACCTTC.

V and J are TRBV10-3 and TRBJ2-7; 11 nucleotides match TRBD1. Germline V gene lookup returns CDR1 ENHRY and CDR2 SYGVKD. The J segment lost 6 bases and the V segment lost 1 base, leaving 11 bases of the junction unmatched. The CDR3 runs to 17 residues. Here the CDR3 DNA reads TGTGCCATCAGTGAGTTCCATCCGGGACAGGGGGGTCCCGAGCAGTACTTC. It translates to CAISEFHPGQGGPEQYF.